This T cell receptor beta chain stems from a study of CD8+CD57+ T cells in acquired aplastic anemia. Study summary: Among healthy donors, CD4+ cells averaged roughly 11 million reads.

This CDR3 spans 13 amino acids. The V gene lost 1 base and the J gene lost 7 bases, with 11 bases spanning the gap. CDR1 and CDR2 (germline): DFQATT, SNEGSKA (reference sequence). Genomic DNA, serving as template, underwent TCR beta VDJ and CDR3 profiling. TCRdb independently ran MiXCR on the reads; one entry per CDR3 protein. The top ten clones hold approximately 2.9% of a sample with more than 150,000 distinct CDR3 sequences, around half of them seen once. This clonotype was counted ten times or more. The sequenced material came from sorted CD4+, CD8+, or CD8+CD57+ T cells (not recorded which) from PBMCs. The sequence was collected from a human donor in good health. The V and J genes are TRBV20-1 and TRBJ1-5; possible D gene TRBD1, 5 bases. The CDR3: CSARVGVGQPQHF. In DNA, the CDR3 is TGCAGTGCTAGAGTAGGGGTAGGACAGCCCCAGCATTTT.